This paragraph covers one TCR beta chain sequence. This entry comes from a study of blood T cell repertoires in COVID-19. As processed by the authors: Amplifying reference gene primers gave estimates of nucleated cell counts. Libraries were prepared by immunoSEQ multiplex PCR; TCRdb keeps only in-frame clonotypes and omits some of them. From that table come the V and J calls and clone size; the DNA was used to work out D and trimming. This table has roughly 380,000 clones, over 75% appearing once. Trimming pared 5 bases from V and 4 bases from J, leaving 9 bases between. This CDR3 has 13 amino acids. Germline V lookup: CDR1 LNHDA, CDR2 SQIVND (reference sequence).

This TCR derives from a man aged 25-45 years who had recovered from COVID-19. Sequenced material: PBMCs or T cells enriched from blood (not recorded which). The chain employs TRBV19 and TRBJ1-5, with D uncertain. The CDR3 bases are TGTGCCAGTAGTGGCAGGTTTAATCAGCCCCAGCATTTT. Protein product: CASSGRFNQPQHF.